This T cell receptor (beta chain) was identified during a study of blood T cells in healthy people across ages. Primed by a sample-barcoded 5' primer and a J-beta primer mix, a second PCR proceeded for about 7 to 11 cycles. No fewer than 2.5 million CDR3-containing paired-end reads came from each sample. TCRdb re-derived calls from the 5' RACE reads in MiXCR, one entry per CDR3 protein. The sample shows some 1,800,000 distinct CDR3 sequences, approximately 39% of them seen only once. The table lists this clonotype with a count of one. Staff drew roughly 10 milliliters of peripheral blood from each donor. Germline loops: CDR1 LNHNV, CDR2 YYDKDF (reference sequence). This CDR3 has 12 residues.

V is TRBV15 and J is TRBJ2-3; TRBD2 is a possible D gene (6 bases). The sample taken for sequencing was blood. The receptor was derived from a human donor in good health. The CDR3 loop reads CVSGLAGDTQYF. CDR3 DNA: TGTGTCTCGGGACTGGCGGGTGATACGCAGTATTTT.